Below, one TCR beta chain is given with its context. Its antigen is as yet unknown. TCRdb re-analysed the multiplex PCR reads in MiXCR, keeping a single row per CDR3 protein. The sample holds 270,000 or so distinct CDR3 sequences, more than 30% seen once. The sample is drawn from a study of breast tumors, draining lymph nodes, adjacent tissues. Study-wide points: The lymph node origin of tumor T cells was framed as consistent with a hypothesis, not demonstrated. Compared with lymph nodes, tumors were less diverse; compared with nontumor tissue, more. Luminal-like breast cancer showed significantly higher tumor–nontumor repertoire similarity than basal-like.

Axillary draining lymph nodes of breast cancer patients supplied the node samples. Trimming stripped 5 bases from V and 0 bases from J, with 7 bases between. CDR1 is LNHDA, CDR2 SQIVND, per germline (reference sequence). CDR3 length equals 14 residues. The genes are TRBV19 and TRBJ1-4; unclear D gene. The sample consisted of axillary lymph node tissue. This sequence was found in a female donor with breast cancer. Some clones in this sample may be carry-over from other donors' samples. As DNA, the CDR3 is TGTGCCAGTAGTTTCGGGACAACTAATGAAAAACTGTTTTTT. This codes for CASSFGTTNEKLFF.